This T cell receptor (beta chain) emerged from a study of glioma-infiltrating T cells after dendritic cell vaccination. About the research overall: Autologous tumor lysate-pulsed dendritic cell vaccination was given between the early 2000s and the early 2010s. Dendritic cells derived from monocytes and pulsed with autologous tumor lysate formed the vaccine.

Time point denoted: after dendritic cell vaccination, including at tumor progression/relapse. None of the glioblastoma patients had an isocitrate dehydrogenase mutation. Some clones are missing from TCRdb's copy, which holds only in-frame ones; the method was immunoSEQ multiplex PCR. This table has 85,000 to 100,000 clones, around 80% appearing once. Germline-derived CDR1 and CDR2 are SNHLY and FYNNEI. The CDR3 sequence is 15 residues long. Germline trimming cut 2 bases from V and 6 bases from J; bases unmatched to any gene: 3. This clonotype originated in a human donor with glioblastoma. V and J are TRBV2 and TRBJ2-2; TRBD2 matches 10 bases. The specimen was blood, collected after dendritic cell vaccination. The CDR3 here is CASSESSGGAGELFF. The CDR3 nucleotides are TGTGCCAGCAGTGAAAGCAGCGGGGGGGCCGGGGAGCTGTTTTTT.